This TCR beta chain was profiled in a study of blood T cell repertoires in COVID-19. Profiling relied on immunoSEQ multiplex PCR, and the TCRdb table lists in-frame clones only, not all of them. The table has some 510,000 clones, over 75% seen once; the top ten hold around 1.9%. The sequence derives from a woman between 40 and 50 years old who had recovered from COVID-19. The sequenced sample consisted of PBMCs or T cells enriched from blood (not recorded which).

CDR3 in amino acids: CASSPGTGWDEQFF. In DNA form, the CDR3 reads TGTGCCAGCAGCCCCGGGACAGGGTGGGATGAGCAGTTCTTC. The J gene is TRBJ2-1, the V gene TRBV11-3; 9 positions match TRBD1. The ends lost 5 bases at V and 8 bases at J; junction bases unmatched: 7. Germline loops: CDR1 SGHNT, CDR2 YENEEA. The CDR3 runs 14 residues.